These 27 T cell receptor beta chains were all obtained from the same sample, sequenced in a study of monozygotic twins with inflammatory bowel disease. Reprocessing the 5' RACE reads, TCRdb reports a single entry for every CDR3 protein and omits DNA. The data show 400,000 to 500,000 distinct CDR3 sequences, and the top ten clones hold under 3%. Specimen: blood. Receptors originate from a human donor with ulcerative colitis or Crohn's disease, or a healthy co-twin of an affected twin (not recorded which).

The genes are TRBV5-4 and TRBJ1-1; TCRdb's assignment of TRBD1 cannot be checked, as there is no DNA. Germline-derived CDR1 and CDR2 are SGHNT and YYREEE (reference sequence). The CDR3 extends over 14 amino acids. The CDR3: CASSLFTGNTEAFF.

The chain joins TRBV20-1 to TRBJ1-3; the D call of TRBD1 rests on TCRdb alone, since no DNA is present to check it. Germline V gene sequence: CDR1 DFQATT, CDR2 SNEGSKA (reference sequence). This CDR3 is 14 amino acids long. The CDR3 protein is CSASIRQGGNTIYF.

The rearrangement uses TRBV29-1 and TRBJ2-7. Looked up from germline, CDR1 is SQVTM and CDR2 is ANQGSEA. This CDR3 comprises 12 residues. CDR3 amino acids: CSVARSSYEQYF.

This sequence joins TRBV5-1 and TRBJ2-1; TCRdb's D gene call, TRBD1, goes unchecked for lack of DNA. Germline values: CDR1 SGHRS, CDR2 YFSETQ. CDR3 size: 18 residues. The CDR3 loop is CASSLAPAGGSSYNEQFF. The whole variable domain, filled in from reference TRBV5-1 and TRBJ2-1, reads KAGVTQTPRYLIKTRGQQVTLSCSPISGHRSVSWYQQTPGQGLQFLFEYFSETQRNKGNFPGRFSGRQFSNSRSEMNVSTLELGDSALYLCASSLAPAGGSSYNEQFFGPGTRLTVL.

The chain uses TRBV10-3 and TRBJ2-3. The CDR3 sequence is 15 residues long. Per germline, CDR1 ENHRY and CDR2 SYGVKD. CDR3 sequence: CAISESIQQGDTQYF.

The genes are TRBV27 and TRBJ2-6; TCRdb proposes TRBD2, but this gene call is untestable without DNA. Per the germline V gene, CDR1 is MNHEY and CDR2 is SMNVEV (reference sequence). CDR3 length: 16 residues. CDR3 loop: CASSKSGNSGANVLTF.

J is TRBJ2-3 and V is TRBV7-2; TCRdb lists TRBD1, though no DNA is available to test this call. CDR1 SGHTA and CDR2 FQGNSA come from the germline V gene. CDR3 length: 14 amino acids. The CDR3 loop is CASSLSRGTDTQYF.

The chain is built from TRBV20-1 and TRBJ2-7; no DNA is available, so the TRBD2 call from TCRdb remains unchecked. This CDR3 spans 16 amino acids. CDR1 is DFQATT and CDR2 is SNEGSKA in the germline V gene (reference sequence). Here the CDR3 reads CSARDWLAGATYEQYF.

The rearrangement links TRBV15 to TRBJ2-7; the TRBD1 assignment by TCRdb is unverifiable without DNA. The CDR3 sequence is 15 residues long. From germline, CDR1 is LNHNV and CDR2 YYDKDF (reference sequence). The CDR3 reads CATSSLAPTDYEQYF.

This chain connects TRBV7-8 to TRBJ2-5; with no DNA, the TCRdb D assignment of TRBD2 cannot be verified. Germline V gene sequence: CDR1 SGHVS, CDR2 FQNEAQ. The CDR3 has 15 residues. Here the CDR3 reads CASSLNGLTKETQYF.

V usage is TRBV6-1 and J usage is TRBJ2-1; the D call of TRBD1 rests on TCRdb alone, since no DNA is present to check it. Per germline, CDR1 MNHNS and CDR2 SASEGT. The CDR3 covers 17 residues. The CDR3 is CASSQRGSRVSYNEQFF.

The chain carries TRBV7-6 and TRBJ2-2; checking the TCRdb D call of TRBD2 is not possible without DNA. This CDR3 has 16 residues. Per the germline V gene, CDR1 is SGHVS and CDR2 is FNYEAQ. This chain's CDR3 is CASSLYSGANTGELFF. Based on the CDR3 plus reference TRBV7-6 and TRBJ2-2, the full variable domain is GAGVSQSPRYKVTKRGQDVALRCDPISGHVSLYWYRQALGQGPEFLTYFNYEAQQDKSGLPNDRFSAERPEGSISTLTIQRTEQRDSAMYRCASSLYSGANTGELFFGEGSRLTVL.

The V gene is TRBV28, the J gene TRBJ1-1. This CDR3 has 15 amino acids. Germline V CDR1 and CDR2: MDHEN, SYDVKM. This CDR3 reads CASTSQERAGTEAFF.

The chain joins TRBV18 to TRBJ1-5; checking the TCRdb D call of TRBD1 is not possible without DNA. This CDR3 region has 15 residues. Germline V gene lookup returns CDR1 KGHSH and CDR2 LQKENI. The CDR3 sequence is CASSVDRVGNQPQHF.

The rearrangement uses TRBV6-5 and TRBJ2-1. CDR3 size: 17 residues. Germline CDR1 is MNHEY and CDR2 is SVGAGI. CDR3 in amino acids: CASSLRPWTHTYNEQFF.

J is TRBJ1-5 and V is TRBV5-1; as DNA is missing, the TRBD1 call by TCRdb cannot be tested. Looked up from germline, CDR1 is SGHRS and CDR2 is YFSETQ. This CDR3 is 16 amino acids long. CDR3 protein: CASSLGEGAGNQPQHF.

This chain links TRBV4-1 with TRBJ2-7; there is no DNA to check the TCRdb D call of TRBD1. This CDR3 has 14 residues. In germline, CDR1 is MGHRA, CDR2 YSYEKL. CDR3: CASSQVPGQSEQYF.

CDR3: CASSSLGQGRGTSGSNEQYF. The chain employs TRBV5-1 and TRBJ2-7; TCRdb proposes TRBD2, but this gene call is untestable without DNA. CDR1 and CDR2 (germline): SGHRS, YFSETQ. CDR3 length: 20 amino acids.

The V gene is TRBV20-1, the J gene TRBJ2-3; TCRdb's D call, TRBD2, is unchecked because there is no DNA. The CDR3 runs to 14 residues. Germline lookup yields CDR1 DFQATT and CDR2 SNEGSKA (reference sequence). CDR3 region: CSAYSGANTDTQYF.

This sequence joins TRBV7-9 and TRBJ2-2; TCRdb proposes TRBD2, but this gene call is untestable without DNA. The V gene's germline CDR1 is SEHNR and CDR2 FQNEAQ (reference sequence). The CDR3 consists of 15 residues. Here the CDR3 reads CATSLAGLNTGELFF.

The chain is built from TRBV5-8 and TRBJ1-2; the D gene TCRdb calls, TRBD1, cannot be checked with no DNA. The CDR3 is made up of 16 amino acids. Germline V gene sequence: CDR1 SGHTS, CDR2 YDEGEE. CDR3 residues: CASTPEVNARFYGYTF.

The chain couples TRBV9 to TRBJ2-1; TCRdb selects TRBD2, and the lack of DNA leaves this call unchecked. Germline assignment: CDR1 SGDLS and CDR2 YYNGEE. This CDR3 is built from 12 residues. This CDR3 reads CASSVDSSGPFF.

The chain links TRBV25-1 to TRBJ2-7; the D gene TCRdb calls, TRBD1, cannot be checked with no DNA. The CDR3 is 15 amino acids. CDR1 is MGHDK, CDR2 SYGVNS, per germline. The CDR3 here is CASSSVRDSSYEQYF.

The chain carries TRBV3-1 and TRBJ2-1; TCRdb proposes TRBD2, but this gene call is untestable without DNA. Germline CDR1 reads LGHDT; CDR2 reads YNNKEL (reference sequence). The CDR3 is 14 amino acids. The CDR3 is CASSRLAGEVRVFF.

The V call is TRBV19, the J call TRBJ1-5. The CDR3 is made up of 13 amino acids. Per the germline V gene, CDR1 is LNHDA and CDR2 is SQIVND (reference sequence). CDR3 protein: CASTTEVYQPQHF.

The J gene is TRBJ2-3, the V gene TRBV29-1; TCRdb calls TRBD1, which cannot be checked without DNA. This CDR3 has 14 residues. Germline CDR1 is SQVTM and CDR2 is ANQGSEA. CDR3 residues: CSVDLGVHTDTQYF.

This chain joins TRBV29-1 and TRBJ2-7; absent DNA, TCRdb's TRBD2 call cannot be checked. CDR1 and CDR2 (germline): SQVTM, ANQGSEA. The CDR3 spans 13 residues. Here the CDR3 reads CSVEGGQSYEQYF.